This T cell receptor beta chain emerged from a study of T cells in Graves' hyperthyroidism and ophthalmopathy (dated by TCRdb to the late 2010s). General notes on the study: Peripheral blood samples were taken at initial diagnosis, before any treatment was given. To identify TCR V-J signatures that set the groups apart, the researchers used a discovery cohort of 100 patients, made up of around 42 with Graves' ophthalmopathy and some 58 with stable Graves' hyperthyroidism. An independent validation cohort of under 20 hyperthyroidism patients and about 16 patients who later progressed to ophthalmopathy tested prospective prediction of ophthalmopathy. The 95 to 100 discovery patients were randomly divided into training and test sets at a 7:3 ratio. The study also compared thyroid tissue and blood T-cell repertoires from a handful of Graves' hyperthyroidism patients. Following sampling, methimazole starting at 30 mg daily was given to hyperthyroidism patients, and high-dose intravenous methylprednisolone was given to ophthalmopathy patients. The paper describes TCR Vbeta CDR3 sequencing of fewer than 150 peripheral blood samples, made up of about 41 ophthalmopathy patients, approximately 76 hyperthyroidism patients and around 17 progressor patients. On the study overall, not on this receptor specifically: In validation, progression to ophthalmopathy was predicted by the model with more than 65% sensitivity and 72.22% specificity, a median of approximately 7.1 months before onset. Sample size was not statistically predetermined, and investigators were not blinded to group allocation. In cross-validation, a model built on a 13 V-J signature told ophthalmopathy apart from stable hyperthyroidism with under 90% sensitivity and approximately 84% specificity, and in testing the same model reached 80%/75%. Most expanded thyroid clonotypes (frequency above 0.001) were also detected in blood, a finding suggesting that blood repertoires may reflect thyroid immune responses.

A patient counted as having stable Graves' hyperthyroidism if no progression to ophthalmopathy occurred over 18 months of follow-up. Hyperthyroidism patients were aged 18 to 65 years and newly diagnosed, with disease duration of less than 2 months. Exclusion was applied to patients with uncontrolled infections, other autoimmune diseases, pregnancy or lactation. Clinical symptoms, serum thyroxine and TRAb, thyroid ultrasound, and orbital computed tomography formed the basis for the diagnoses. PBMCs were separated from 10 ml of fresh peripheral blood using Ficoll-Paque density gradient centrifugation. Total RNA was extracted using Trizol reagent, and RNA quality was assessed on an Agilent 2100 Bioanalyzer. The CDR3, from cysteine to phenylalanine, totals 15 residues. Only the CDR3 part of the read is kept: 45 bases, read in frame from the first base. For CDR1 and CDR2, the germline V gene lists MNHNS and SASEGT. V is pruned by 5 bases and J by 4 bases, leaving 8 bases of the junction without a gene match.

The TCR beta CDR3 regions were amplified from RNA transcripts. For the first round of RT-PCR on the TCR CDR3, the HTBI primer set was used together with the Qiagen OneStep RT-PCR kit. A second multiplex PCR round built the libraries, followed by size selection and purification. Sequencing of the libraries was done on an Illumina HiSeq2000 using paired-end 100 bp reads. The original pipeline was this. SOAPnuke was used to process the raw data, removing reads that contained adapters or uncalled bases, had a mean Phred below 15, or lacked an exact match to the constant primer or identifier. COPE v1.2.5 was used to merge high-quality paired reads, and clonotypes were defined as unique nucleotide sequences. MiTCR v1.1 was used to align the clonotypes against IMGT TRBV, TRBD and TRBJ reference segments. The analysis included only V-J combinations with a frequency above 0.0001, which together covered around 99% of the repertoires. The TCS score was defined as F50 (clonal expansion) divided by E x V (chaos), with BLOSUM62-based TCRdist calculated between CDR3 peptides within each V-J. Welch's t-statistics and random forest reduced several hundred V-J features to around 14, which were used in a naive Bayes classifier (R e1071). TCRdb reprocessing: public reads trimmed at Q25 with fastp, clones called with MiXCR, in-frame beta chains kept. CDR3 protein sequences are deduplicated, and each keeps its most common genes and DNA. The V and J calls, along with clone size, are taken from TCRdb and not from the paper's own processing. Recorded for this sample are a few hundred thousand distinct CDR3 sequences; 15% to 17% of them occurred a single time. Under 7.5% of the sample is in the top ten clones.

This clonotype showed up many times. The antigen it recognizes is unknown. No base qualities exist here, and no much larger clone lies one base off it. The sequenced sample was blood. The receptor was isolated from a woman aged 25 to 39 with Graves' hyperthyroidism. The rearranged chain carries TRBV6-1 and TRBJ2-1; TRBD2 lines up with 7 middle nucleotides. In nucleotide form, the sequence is TGTGCCAGCAGTTACGAGGGAGGGCGATACAATGAGCAGTTCTTC. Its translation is CASSYEGGRYNEQFF.